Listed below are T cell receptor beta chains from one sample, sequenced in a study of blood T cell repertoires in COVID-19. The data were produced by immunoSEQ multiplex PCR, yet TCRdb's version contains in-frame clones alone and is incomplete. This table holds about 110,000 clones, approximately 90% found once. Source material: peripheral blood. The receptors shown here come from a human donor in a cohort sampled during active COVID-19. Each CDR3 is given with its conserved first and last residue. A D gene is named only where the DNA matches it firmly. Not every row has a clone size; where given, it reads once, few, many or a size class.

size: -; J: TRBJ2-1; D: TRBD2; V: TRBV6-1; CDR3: CASSEWLLAGPEGNEQFF; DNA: TGTGCCAGCAGTGAATGGCTGCTAGCGGGGCCTGAGGGGAATGAGCAGTTCTTC
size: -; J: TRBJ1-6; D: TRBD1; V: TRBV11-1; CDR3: CASSPADRDYNSPLHF; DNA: TGTGCCAGCAGCCCCGCCGACAGGGACTATAATTCACCCCTCCACTTT
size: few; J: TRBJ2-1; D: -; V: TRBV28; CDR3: CASSPLAFGRRARGNEQFF; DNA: TGTGCCAGCAGCCCCTTGGCGTTCGGTCGGAGGGCCCGAGGTAATGAGCAGTTCTTC
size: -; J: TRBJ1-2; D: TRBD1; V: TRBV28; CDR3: CASRLIEGAVYGYTF; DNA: TGTGCCAGCAGGCTCATTGAGGGGGCGGTTTATGGCTACACCTTC
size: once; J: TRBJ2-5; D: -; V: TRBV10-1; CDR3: CASSESADSQETQYF; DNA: TGCGCCAGCAGTGAGTCGGCGGACTCCCAAGAGACCCAGTACTTC
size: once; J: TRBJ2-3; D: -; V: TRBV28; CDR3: CASSLAGSDTQYF; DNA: TGTGCCAGCAGTTTAGCGGGCTCAGATACGCAGTATTTT
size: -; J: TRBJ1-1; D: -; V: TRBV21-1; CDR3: CASSTLRQTEAFF; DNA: TGTGCCAGCAGCACCCTGCGGCAGACTGAAGCTTTCTTT
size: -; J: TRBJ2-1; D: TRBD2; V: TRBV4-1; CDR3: CASSLSGGAIRNRTGSYNEQFF; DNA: TGCGCCAGCAGCCTTAGCGGGGGGGCTATTCGGAACCGTACGGGCTCCTACAATGAGCAGTTCTTC
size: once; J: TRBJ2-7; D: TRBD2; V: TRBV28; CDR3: CASSIPGGGSSYEQYF; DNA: TGTGCCAGCAGTATCCCGGGGGGGGGTAGCTCCTACGAGCAGTACTTC
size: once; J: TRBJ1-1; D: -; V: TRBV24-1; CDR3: CATRRRADTEAFF; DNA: TGTGCCACCAGAAGGAGGGCAGACACTGAAGCTTTCTTT
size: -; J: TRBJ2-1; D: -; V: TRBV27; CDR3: CASRGGLGEQFF; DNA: TGTGCCAGCAGGGGGGGGCTGGGAGAGCAGTTCTTC
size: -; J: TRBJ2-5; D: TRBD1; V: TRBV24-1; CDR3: CATSDLKRGHQETQYF; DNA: TGTGCCACCAGTGATTTGAAGAGGGGGCACCAAGAGACCCAGTACTTC
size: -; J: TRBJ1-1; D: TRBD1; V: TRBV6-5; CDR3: CASSRTGRLNTEAFF; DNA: TGTGCCAGCAGTAGGACAGGGAGGTTGAACACTGAAGCTTTCTTT
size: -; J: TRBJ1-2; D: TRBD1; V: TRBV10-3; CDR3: CAISPGTGVGYGYTF; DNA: TGTGCCATCAGTCCTGGGACAGGGGTTGGATATGGCTACACCTTC
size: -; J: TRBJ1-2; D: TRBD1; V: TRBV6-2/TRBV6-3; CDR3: CASSLHLPLGQGRYGYTF; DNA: TGTGCCAGCAGTCTTCACCTTCCGCTGGGACAGGGACGCTATGGCTACACCTTC
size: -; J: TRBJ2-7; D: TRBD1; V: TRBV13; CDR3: CASSLFGQGLSYEQYF; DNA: TGTGCCAGCAGCTTATTCGGACAGGGGCTTTCCTACGAGCAGTACTTC
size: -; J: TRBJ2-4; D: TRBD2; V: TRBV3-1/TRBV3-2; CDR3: CASSQGGLAKNIQYF; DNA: TGTGCCAGCAGCCAGGGGGGGTTAGCCAAAAACATTCAGTACTTC
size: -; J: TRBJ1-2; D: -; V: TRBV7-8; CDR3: CASSFLDRHYGYTF; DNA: TGTGCCAGCAGCTTCTTGGACAGACACTATGGCTACACCTTC
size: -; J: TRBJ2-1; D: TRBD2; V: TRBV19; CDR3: CASTLDTSGSVYEQFF; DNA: TGTGCCAGTACCCTCGACACTAGCGGGAGTGTGTATGAGCAGTTCTTC
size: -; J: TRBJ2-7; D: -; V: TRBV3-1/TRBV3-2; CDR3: CASSQQGGSYEQYF; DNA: TGTGCCAGCAGCCAACAGGGGGGTTCCTACGAGCAGTACTTC
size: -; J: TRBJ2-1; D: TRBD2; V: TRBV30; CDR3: CAWSVAGGRNEQFF; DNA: TGTGCCTGGAGTGTAGCGGGGGGGCGTAATGAGCAGTTCTTC
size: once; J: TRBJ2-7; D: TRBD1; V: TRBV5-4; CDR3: CASSFGTALREQYF; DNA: TGTGCCAGCAGCTTCGGGACAGCCTTACGAGAGCAGTACTTC
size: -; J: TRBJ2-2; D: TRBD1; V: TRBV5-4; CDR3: CASSSGQGWTGELFF; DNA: TGTGCCAGCAGCTCCGGACAGGGTTGGACCGGGGAGCTGTTTTTT
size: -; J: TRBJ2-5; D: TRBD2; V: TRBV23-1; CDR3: CASSQTTGTSSETQYF; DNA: TGCGCCAGCAGTCAAACCACCGGGACTAGCAGTGAGACCCAGTACTTC
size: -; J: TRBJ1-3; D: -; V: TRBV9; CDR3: CASSVDYRPGNTIYF; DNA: TGTGCCAGCAGCGTGGACTACCGACCTGGAAACACCATATATTTT
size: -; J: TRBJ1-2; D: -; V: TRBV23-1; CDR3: CASSQGANYGYTF; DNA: TGCGCCAGCAGTCAAGGGGCCAACTATGGCTACACCTTC
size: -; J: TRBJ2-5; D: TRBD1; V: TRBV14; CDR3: CASSQETVFAGTGGETQYF; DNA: TGTGCCAGCAGCCAAGAAACAGTATTTGCCGGGACAGGGGGAGAGACCCAGTACTTC
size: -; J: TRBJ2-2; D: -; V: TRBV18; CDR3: CASSPSRGTLNTGELFF; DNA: TGTGCCAGCTCACCGTCTCGGGGGACCTTAAACACCGGGGAGCTGTTTTTT
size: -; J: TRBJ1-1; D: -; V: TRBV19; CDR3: CASSSGWGRRTEAFF; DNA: TGTGCCAGTAGCTCAGGCTGGGGCCGGCGGACTGAAGCTTTCTTT
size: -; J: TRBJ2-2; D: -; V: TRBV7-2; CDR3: CASSLALANTGELFF; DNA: TGTGCCAGCAGCTTAGCCCTAGCAAACACCGGGGAGCTGTTTTTT
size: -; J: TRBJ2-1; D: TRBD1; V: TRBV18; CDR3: CASSRGQGGAYNEQFF; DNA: TGTGCCAGCTCAAGAGGACAGGGTGGGGCTTACAATGAGCAGTTCTTC
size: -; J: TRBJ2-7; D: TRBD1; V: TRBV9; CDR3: CASSRQGAYEQYF; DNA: TGTGCCAGCAGTAGACAGGGGGCCTACGAGCAGTACTTC
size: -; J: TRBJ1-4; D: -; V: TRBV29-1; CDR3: CSVEVAGPATNEKLFF; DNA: TGCAGCGTTGAAGTAGCGGGACCAGCAACTAATGAAAAACTGTTTTTT
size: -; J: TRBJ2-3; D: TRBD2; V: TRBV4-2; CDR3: CASSQDPRGGGTDTQYF; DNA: TGTGCCAGCAGCCAAGATCCGCGGGGGGGCGGTACAGATACGCAGTATTTT
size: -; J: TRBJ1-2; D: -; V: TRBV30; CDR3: CAWIWGGTGYTF; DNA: TGTGCCTGGATCTGGGGGGGGACCGGCTACACCTTC
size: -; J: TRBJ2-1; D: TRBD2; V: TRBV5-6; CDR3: CASSLVAGGGYNEQFF; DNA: TGTGCCAGCAGCTTGGTAGCGGGAGGAGGCTACAATGAGCAGTTCTTC
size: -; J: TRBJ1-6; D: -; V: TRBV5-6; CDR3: CASSFGARPLHF; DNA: TGTGCCAGCAGCTTTGGGGCGAGGCCCCTCCACTTT
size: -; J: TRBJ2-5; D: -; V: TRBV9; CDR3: CASSAAAGRETQYF; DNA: TGTGCCAGCAGCGCCGCCGCGGGGCGGGAGACCCAGTACTTC
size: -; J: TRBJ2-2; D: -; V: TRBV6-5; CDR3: CASSLRFNTGELFF; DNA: TGTGCCAGCAGTCTAAGATTCAACACCGGGGAGCTGTTTTTT
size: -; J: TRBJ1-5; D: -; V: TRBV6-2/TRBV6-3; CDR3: CASSYGSAGAQPQHF; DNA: TGTGCCAGCAGTTACGGCTCGGCAGGGGCTCAGCCCCAGCATTTT
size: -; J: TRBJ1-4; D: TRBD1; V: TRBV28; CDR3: CASSYRDRDEKLFF; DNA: TGTGCCAGCAGTTACCGGGACAGGGATGAAAAACTGTTTTTT
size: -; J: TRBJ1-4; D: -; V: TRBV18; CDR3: CASSPRSGGTNEKLFF; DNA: TGTGCCAGCTCACCAAGGTCGGGGGGGACTAATGAAAAACTGTTTTTT
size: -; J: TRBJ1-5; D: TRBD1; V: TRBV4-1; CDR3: CASSPDAWTGHNQPQHF; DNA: TGCGCCAGCAGCCCCGACGCCTGGACAGGGCACAATCAGCCCCAGCATTTT
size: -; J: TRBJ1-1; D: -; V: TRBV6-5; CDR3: CASSYSRALNTEAFF; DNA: TGTGCCAGCAGTTACTCGCGCGCATTGAACACTGAAGCTTTCTTT
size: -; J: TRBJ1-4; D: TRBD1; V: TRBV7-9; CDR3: CASSLDRVANEKLFF; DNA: TGTGCCAGCAGCTTGGACAGGGTAGCTAATGAAAAACTGTTTTTT
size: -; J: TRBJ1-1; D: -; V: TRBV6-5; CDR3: CASEYRTEAFF; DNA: TGTGCCAGTGAATATAGAACTGAAGCTTTCTTT
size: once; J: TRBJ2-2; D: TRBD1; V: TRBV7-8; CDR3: CASSLITGGSGELFF; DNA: TGTGCCAGCAGCTTAATAACAGGGGGGAGCGGGGAGCTGTTTTTT
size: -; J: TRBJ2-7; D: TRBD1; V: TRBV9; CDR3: CASSPRQGVFGEQYF; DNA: TGTGCCAGCAGCCCTCGACAGGGGGTCTTCGGCGAGCAGTACTTC
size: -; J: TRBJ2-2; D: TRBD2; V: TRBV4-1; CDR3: CASSLSQEVAGVGGELFF; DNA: TGCGCCAGCAGCCTCTCACAAGAGGTAGCGGGGGTTGGCGGGGAGCTGTTTTTT
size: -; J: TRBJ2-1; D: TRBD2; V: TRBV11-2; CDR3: CASSLRSFAGVVGEQFF; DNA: TGTGCCAGCAGCTTACGGTCTTTTGCGGGAGTCGTGGGTGAGCAGTTCTTC